Included here is one T cell receptor beta chain sequence, with context. Its specific antigen is unknown. No qualities accompany the bases; no much larger clone lies one base away. The data originate from a study of blood T cells in healthy people across ages (dated by TCRdb to the mid-2010s). Notes on the research overall: Template switching captured roughly one uniquely barcoded TCR beta cDNA molecule per two T cells in model experiments. Age-related changes in TCR beta repertoire diversity were measured in the study by deep sequencing normalized with unique cDNA molecular identifiers. Using the same blood draw, the study looked at two additional independent replicas of 1 million unique cDNA reads for two donors, one aged 18 to 30 and the other aged 80 or older. To avoid experimental bias, donors of different ages were distributed randomly across sequencing lanes. The donors were split into four age groups: young (average around 16 years), middle-aged (around 40), aged (around 67) and long-lived (about 74).

The donors were roughly 40 Caucasian individuals from Russia, aged roughly 6 to 95 years, who were systemically healthy. About 9.8 milliliters of peripheral blood were drawn from each donor into EDTA-treated Vacutainer tubes. Ficoll-Paque density-gradient centrifugation was used to isolate PBMCs, with at least 6 million per sample. Total RNA was extracted from PBMCs with Trizol reagent, with at least 6 micrograms obtained per sample. The percentages of naive CD45RAhigh/CD27high T cells were determined by flow cytometry on a PBMC aliquot from every donor. Library creation used 5' RACE. Sequencer: Illumina HiSeq 2500. The second PCR ran for about 7 to 11 cycles and used a J-beta primer mix along with a sample-barcoded 5' primer. A unique molecular identifier was introduced onto each TCR beta cDNA molecule by a template-switch 5' adaptor carrying 12 random nucleotides. Each sample yielded at least 3 million CDR3-containing paired-end reads. First-strand cDNA synthesis was performed from all RNA using the Mint cDNA synthesis kit, with priming by a TRBC-specific oligonucleotide. Following uracil-DNA glycosylase treatment, all cDNA underwent a first 18-cycle PCR with the universal primers M1SS and BC2_uni_R. Under the source paper's analysis protocol: Normalization of each sample was performed by random selection of 1 million high-quality reads, each carrying a distinct molecular identifier. Instead of being binned into consensus sequences, reads with shared molecular identifiers were discarded. CDR3 identification, clonotype clustering and error correction used MiTCR with a Q25 quality threshold and the strictest error-elimination algorithm. Lower-bound total TCR beta diversity was estimated with a nonparametric unseen species model using Euler transformation. Starting from the raw public reads, TCRdb applied fastp trimming at Q25, assembled clones with MiXCR and retained in-frame beta chains. Every CDR3 protein is listed once, alongside the most common genes and DNA of its rows. TCRdb's processing, not the authors' own work, is the source of the V and J calls. Here the sample has more than 800,000 distinct CDR3 sequences; 40% to 55% occur a single time. The ten largest clones capture over 15% of the sample.

Spanning cysteine to phenylalanine, the CDR3 consists of 15 amino acids. Only the CDR3 portion is preserved as DNA: 45 bases, with reading frame beginning at the first base. V ends up 4 bases short and J 5 bases short, with an unmatched junction base count of 3. Via the germline V gene, CDR1 is MNHNS and CDR2 SASEGT. Overall study outcomes, separate from this receptor: Because the CMV infection status of the donors was unknown, age-related changes in expanded clonotypes may potentially have been confounded. There was a strong correlation between observed TCR beta diversity and the percentage of naive T cells measured by flow cytometry. Conclusive comparison of naive and antigen-experienced compartments was prevented by the profiling of bulk unsorted PBMCs. The long-lived group showed more naive CD4+ T cells, fewer expanded clones and increased TCR diversity than the aged group, suggesting age selection. Estimates of total diversity based on one million sequenced T cells were considered lower bounds and underestimates. Observed TCR beta diversity per million T cells fell roughly linearly with age, and a significant reduction was already apparent by age roughly 40.

The sequenced material came from blood. The receptor chain draws on TRBV6-1 and TRBJ2-2; the central 11 bases match TRBD2. The source of this sequence is a woman aged 55 to 70 in good health. CDR3 reads: CASSVLAGETGELFF. The DNA sequence is given as TGTGCCAGCAGTGTACTAGCGGGAGAAACCGGGGAGCTGTTTTTT.